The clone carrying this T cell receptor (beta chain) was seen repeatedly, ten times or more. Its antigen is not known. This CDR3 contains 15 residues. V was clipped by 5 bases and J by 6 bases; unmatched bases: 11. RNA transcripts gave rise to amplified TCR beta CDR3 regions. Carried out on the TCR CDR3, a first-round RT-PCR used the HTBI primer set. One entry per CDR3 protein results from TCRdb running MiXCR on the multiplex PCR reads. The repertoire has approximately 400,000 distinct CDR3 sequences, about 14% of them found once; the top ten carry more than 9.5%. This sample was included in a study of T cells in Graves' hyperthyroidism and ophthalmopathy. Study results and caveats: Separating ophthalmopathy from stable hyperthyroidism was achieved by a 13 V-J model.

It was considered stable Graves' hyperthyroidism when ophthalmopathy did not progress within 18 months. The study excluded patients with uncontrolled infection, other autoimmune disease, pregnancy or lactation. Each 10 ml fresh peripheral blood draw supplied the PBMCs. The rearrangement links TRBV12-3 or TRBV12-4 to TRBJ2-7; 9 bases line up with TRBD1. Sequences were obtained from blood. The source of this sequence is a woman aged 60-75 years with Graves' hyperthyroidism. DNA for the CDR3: TGTGCCAGCAGTGCTCCGGGACAGGGAGCCGGCGAGCAGTACTTC. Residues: CASSAPGQGAGEQYF.